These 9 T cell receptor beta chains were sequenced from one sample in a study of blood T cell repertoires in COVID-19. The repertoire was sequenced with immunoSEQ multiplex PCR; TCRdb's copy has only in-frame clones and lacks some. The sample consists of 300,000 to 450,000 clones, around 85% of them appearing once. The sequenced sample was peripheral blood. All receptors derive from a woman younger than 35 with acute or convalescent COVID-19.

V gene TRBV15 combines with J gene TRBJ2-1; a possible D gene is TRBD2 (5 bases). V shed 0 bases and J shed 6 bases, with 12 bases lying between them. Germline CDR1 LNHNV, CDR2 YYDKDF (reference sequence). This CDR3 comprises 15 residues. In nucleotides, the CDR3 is TGTGCCACCAGCAGAGATCGGGGAGTAGGCAATGAGCAGTTCTTC. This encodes CATSRDRGVGNEQFF. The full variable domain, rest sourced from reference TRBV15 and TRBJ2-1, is DAMVIQNPRYQVTQFGKPVTLSCSQTLNHNVMYWYQQKSSQAPKLLFHYYDKDFNNEADTPDNFQSRRPNTSFCFLDIRSPGLGDTAMYLCATSRDRGVGNEQFFGPGTRLTVL.

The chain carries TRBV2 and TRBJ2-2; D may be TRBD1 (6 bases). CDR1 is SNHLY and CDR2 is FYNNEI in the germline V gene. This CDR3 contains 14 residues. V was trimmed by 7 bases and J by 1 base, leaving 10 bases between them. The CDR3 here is CASTRTENTGELFF. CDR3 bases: TGTGCCAGCACCCGGACAGAGAACACCGGGGAGCTGTTTTTT.

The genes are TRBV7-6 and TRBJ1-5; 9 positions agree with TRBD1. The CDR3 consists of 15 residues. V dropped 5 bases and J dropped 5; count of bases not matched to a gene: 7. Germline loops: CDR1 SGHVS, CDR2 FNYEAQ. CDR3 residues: CASSHRQGGDQPQHF. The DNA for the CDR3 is TGTGCCAGCAGCCATAGACAGGGGGGGGATCAGCCCCAGCATTTT.

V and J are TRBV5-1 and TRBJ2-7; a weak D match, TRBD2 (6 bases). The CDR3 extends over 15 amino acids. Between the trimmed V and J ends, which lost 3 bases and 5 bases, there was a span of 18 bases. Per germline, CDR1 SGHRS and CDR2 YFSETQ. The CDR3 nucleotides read TGCGCCAGCAGCTCGCCGGGCGGCGGGGAAAACGAGCAGTACTTC. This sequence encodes CASSSPGGGENEQYF. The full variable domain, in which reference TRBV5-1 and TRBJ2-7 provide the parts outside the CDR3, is KAGVTQTPRYLIKTRGQQVTLSCSPISGHRSVSWYQQTPGQGLQFLFEYFSETQRNKGNFPGRFSGRQFSNSRSEMNVSTLELGDSALYLCASSSPGGGENEQYFGPGTRLTVT.

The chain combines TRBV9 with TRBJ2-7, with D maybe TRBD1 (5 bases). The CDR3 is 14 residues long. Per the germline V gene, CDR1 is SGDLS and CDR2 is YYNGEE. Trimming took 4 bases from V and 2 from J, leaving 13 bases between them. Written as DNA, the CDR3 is TGTGCCAGCAGCCCCTGGGGCGGCACCTACGAGCAGTACTTC. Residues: CASSPWGGTYEQYF.

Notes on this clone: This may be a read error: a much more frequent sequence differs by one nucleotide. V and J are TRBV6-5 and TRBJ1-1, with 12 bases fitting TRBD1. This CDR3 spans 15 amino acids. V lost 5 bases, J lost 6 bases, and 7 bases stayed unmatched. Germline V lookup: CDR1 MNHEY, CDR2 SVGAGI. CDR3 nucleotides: TGTGCCAGCAGTACCCCCGGGACAGGGGGCTCTGAAGCTTTCTTT. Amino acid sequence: CASSTPGTGGSEAFF.

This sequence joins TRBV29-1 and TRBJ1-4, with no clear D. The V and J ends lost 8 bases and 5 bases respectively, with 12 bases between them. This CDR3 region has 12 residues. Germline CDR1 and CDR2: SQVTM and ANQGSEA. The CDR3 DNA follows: TGCAGCTTAAGGGAGGCCAATGAAAAACTGTTTTTT. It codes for CSLREANEKLFF.

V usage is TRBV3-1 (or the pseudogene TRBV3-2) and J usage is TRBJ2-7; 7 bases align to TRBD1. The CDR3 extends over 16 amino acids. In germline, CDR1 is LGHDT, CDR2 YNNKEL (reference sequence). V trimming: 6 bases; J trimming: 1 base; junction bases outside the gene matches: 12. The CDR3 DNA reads TGTGCCAGCAGTGATATCCGGGACAGAGGTTCCTACGAGCAGTACTTC. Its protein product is CASSDIRDRGSYEQYF.

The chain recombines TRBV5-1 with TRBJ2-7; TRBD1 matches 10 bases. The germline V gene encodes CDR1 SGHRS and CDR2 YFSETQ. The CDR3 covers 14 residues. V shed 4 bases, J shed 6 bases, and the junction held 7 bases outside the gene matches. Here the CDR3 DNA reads TGCGCCAGCAGCCGGGGACAGGGGACCGGCGAGCAGTACTTC. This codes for CASSRGQGTGEQYF.